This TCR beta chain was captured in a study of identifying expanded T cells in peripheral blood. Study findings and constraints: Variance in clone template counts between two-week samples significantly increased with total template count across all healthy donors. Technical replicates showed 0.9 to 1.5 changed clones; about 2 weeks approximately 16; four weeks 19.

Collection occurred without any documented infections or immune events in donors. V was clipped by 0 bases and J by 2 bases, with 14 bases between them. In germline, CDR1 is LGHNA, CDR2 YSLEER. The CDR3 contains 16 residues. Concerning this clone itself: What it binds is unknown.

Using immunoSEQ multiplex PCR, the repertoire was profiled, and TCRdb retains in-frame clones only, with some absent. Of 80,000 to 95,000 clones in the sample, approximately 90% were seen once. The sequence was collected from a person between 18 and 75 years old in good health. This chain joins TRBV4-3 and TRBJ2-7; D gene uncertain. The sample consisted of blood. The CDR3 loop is CASSQDRWGPAYEQYF. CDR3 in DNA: TGCGCCAGCAGCCAAGATCGATGGGGTCCGGCCTACGAGCAGTACTTC.